This is a list of T cell receptor beta chains from one sample in a study of blood T cell repertoires in COVID-19. The method was immunoSEQ multiplex PCR; TCRdb's version includes in-frame clones alone and lacks a portion of them. The table includes 150,000 to 200,000 clones, 88% detected once. Sequenced sample: peripheral blood. The source is a man in his fifties who had recovered from COVID-19. Both conserved end residues are part of each CDR3. The D gene is left open where the match is weak. Where a row states a size, it is once, few, many or the class of an expanded clone; other rows omit it.

J gene,D gene,V gene,clone size,CDR3 DNA,CDR3 protein
TRBJ1-5,-,TRBV27,-,TGTGCCAGCAGTCCGGGACAACGAGATCAGCCCCAGCATTTT,CASSPGQRDQPQHF
TRBJ1-2,-,TRBV7-9,once,TGTGCCAGCAGCTTAGCGGCAGGGTCAGCCACCAACTATGGCTACACCTTC,CASSLAAGSATNYGYTF
TRBJ1-2,TRBD1,TRBV6-4,-,TGTGCCAGCAGTGCCTCTGCGAAGACAGGGTTTGTTGGCTACACCTTC,CASSASAKTGFVGYTF
TRBJ2-6,-,TRBV5-1,-,TGCGCCAGCAGCACGGACAGCTCTGGGGCCAACGTCCTGACTTTC,CASSTDSSGANVLTF
TRBJ2-3,TRBD2,TRBV6-1,-,TGTGCCAGCAGTGCTCGCGCGGGACTAGCGGGAGTCTCAGATACGCAGTATTTT,CASSARAGLAGVSDTQYF
TRBJ1-1,TRBD1,TRBV5-4,once,TGTGCCAGCAGCCACACAGGGGCCACTGAAGCTTTCTTT,CASSHTGATEAFF
TRBJ2-2,TRBD2,TRBV7-3,-,TGTGCCAGCAGCTTAGCGGGGGAAACCACCGGGGAGCTGTTTTTT,CASSLAGETTGELFF
TRBJ2-7,TRBD2,TRBV30,once,TGTGCCTGGAGTGCCCAGCTAGCGGGGGGAAACGAGCAGTACTTC,CAWSAQLAGGNEQYF
TRBJ2-7,TRBD2,TRBV7-2,-,TGTGCCAGCAGCTTAGGTGGGGACGGGCGGGGGGAGCAGTACTTC,CASSLGGDGRGEQYF
TRBJ2-3,TRBD2,TRBV19,-,TGTGCCAGTAGTATACTAGCGGGAGGGGCAGATACGCAGTATTTT,CASSILAGGADTQYF
TRBJ2-2,TRBD1,TRBV11-2,once,TGTGCCAGCAGCCTTACAGGGGGCGCGGTCACCGGGGAGCTGTTTTTT,CASSLTGGAVTGELFF
TRBJ2-3,-,TRBV7-2,-,TGTGCCAGCAGCTTAGCGCTGGTCGAGGCTACGCAGTATTTT,CASSLALVEATQYF
TRBJ2-3,TRBD2,TRBV7-9,-,TGTGCCAGCAGCTCGGGACTAGCGGGAGTTACAGATACGCAGTATTTT,CASSSGLAGVTDTQYF
TRBJ2-2,TRBD1,TRBV9,-,TGTGCCAGCAGTGGGGGACAGGGGCTAACCACCGGGGAGCTGTTTTTT,CASSGGQGLTTGELFF
TRBJ1-1,-,TRBV28,-,TGTGCCAGCAGTTTTTGGGGGGAGAACACTGAAGCTTTCTTT,CASSFWGENTEAFF
TRBJ2-5,-,TRBV18,-,TGTGCCAGCTCCGGATCGCAGGGAGGAGGGCAAGAGACCCAGTACTTC,CASSGSQGGGQETQYF
TRBJ2-3,-,TRBV10-3,once,TGTGCCATCAGTGAGACCGACAGCCTAGCAGATACGCAGTATTTT,CAISETDSLADTQYF
TRBJ2-7,TRBD1,TRBV9,-,TGTGCCAGCAGCGCCGGGACAGGGGGCTGGGAGCAGTACTTC,CASSAGTGGWEQYF
TRBJ1-2,-,TRBV20-1,-,TGCAGTGCTAGTGATGGCAGGGACTATGGCTACACCTTC,CSASDGRDYGYTF
TRBJ1-1,TRBD1,TRBV7-2,-,TGTGCCAGCAGCTGGACAGGGGGAGTCACTGAAGCTTTCTTT,CASSWTGGVTEAFF
TRBJ2-7,-,TRBV20-1,-,TGCAGTGGGACAGAAATCTACGAGCAGTACTTC,CSGTEIYEQYF
TRBJ2-7,TRBD1,TRBV24-1,once,TGTGCCACCAGTGGGCCAGGGGGTTACGAGCAGTACTTC,CATSGPGGYEQYF
TRBJ1-2,TRBD1,TRBV5-4,-,TGTGCCAGCAGCTTGGCCACATTTACGGGACAGGTTTATGGCTACACCTTC,CASSLATFTGQVYGYTF
TRBJ1-2,TRBD1,TRBV6-5,-,TGTGCCAGCAGTCCGGACAGGACTTATGGCTACACCTTC,CASSPDRTYGYTF
TRBJ2-5,-,TRBV11-2,once,TGTGCCAGCAGCTTGGTTAGGGGCATCCAAGAGACCCAGTACTTC,CASSLVRGIQETQYF
TRBJ2-7,-,TRBV7-2,once,TGTGCCAGCAGCCCGGACTCTCTCTACGAGCAGTACTTC,CASSPDSLYEQYF
TRBJ2-5,TRBD2,TRBV10-2,-,TGCGCCAGCGGCGAGACTGTAGCGGGAGAGTTTCAAGAGACCCAGTACTTC,CASGETVAGEFQETQYF
TRBJ2-7,-,TRBV7-7,-,TGTGCCAGCAGCTTAGCTCCAGGGGAACAATACGAGCAGTACTTC,CASSLAPGEQYEQYF
TRBJ2-7,TRBD1,TRBV19,-,TGTGCCAGTACCGAATTTGGGGGGGACAGGGTAGGAACCTACGAGCAGTACTTC,CASTEFGGDRVGTYEQYF
TRBJ1-2,-,TRBV30,-,TGTGCCTGGAGTCGGGGTTCGGCGAGGGACTATGGCTACACCTTC,CAWSRGSARDYGYTF
TRBJ2-7,TRBD1,TRBV5-5,-,TGTGCCAGCAGCCGTCGGACAGGGGGCGGATTTTGGAGCGAGCAGTACTTC,CASSRRTGGGFWSEQYF
TRBJ2-1,TRBD2,TRBV6-1,-,TGTGCCAGCAGTGAGAGGCCTCTAGCGGGGGTATCCTACAATGAGCAGTTCTTC,CASSERPLAGVSYNEQFF
TRBJ1-6,-,TRBV28,-,TGTGCCAGCAGCAGAGCGTTTAATTCACCCCTCCACTTT,CASSRAFNSPLHF
TRBJ1-3,-,TRBV27,once,TGTGCCAGCAGTATGCGGACTGGAAACACCATATATTTT,CASSMRTGNTIYF
TRBJ2-7,-,TRBV7-9,-,TGTGCCAGCAGCTTAGGTTTTGGAGCGTCATCCACCTACGAGCAGTACTTC,CASSLGFGASSTYEQYF
TRBJ2-5,-,TRBV5-1,-,TGCGCCAGCAGCTTGGCCCCGACAGAGCAAGAGACCCAGTACTTC,CASSLAPTEQETQYF
TRBJ2-3,-,TRBV28,-,TGTGCCAGCAGTTCGCCATCTCCGGGACTTCGACGCGATACGCAGTATTTT,CASSSPSPGLRRDTQYF
TRBJ1-1,-,TRBV7-8,-,TGTGCCAGCAGCTTAGGGGCTAACACTGAAGCTTTCTTT,CASSLGANTEAFF
TRBJ1-5,-,TRBV19,-,TGTGCCAGTAGTATTGCCAGGGCGTACAATCAGCCCCAGCATTTT,CASSIARAYNQPQHF
TRBJ2-7,TRBD2,TRBV7-3,few,TGTGCCAGCAGCTTAGGGACTAGTGGGTCCTACGAGCAGTACTTC,CASSLGTSGSYEQYF